This T cell receptor beta chain emerged from a study of identifying expanded T cells in peripheral blood. Study findings and constraints: Roughly 2-week clone count variance significantly increased as total template count grew. About 1.2 clones differed between technical replicates, versus roughly 17 and 20 over time.

Profiling relied on immunoSEQ multiplex PCR, and the TCRdb table lists in-frame clones only, not all of them. The sample has approximately 140,000 clones; less than 90% are singletons. With 10 bases clipped from V and 4 bases from J, the junction kept 5 bases outside the gene matches. The CDR3 contains 13 residues. From germline, CDR1 is SNHLY and CDR2 FYNNEI. During the collection period, no donor immune events like infections were recorded. As regards this clone: The target antigen is unknown.

The sequence derives from a person aged 18-70 years in good health. The chain has TRBV2 and TRBJ2-1, with 9 bases lining up with TRBD2. Sequencing used blood. CDR3 nucleotide sequence: TGTGCCACCTCTAGCGGGGCTTACAATGAGCAGTTCTTC. Its translation is CATSSGAYNEQFF.